The 23 T cell receptor beta chains given below trace back to one sample, sequenced in a study of response to subunit inactivated influenza vaccine. TCRdb ran MiXCR on the RT-PCR reads and lists one entry per CDR3 protein. The sample shows 400,000 to 550,000 distinct CDR3 sequences, about 25% of them seen only once. This specimen consisted of CD4+ T cells sorted from PBMCs, obtained 5 days after vaccination. All receptors derive from a man aged 45-60 years who received an inactivated influenza vaccine.

The chain joins TRBV7-9 to TRBJ2-1, with D maybe TRBD2 (6 bases). V lost 4 bases and J lost 9, with 16 bases in between. The CDR3 consists of 14 residues. Germline CDR1 SEHNR, CDR2 FQNEAQ (reference sequence). The chain's CDR3 is CASSSLAQSGEQFF. The CDR3 nucleotides are TGTGCCAGCAGCTCGCTAGCGCAATCGGGTGAGCAGTTCTTC.

Many counts were recorded for this clonotype. The chain combines TRBV3-1 with TRBJ1-2; perhaps TRBD1 as D (5 bases). The length of the CDR3 is 14 residues. Germline lookup yields CDR1 LGHDT and CDR2 YNNKEL (reference sequence). Deletions cut 4 bases from V and 7 bases from J, with 16 bases between. The CDR3 is CASSPTQGRSGYTF. The CDR3 DNA reads as TGTGCCAGCAGCCCGACCCAGGGCAGAAGTGGCTACACCTTC.

This chain joins TRBV7-2 and TRBJ1-5; TRBD1 is a possible D gene (5 bases). The ends were cut back, 2 bases at V and 5 bases at J, with 7 bases in the middle. The germline CDR1 and CDR2 sequences are SGHTA and FQGNSA. The CDR3 consists of 13 residues. The CDR3 DNA reads as TGTGCCAGCAGCTTACGGGGGTATCAGCCCCAGCATTTT. Amino acid sequence: CASSLRGYQPQHF.

As regards this clonotype: The junction and the germline gene differ at one end; a read error may be behind it. The V and J genes are TRBV12-3 or TRBV12-4 and TRBJ2-7; possible D gene TRBD1, 6 bases. The CDR3 covers 15 residues. This CDR3 is CAISFRGTYTYEQYF. DNA of the CDR3: TGTGCCATCAGTTTTAGGGGGACGTACACCTACGAGCAGTACTTC.

J is TRBJ1-5 and V is TRBV6-1; maybe TRBD1 (5 bases). The CDR3 contains 14 residues. Trimming took off 3 bases at V and 5 bases at J, with 11 bases between the two ends. Germline values: CDR1 MNHNS, CDR2 SASEGT. The CDR3 spells CASSDLGGHQPQHF. The CDR3 coding sequence is TGTGCCAGCAGTGATTTGGGGGGTCATCAGCCCCAGCATTTT.

This clonotype occurred once. The rearrangement links TRBV20-1 to TRBJ2-5, with D possibly matching TRBD1 (6 bases). This CDR3 has 13 residues. V was shortened by 6 bases and J by 3 bases, with 14 bases between the two germline ends. The germline V gene encodes CDR1 DFQATT and CDR2 SNEGSKA (reference sequence). This chain's CDR3 is CSARTGMEETQYF. CDR3 bases: TGCAGTGCCCGAACAGGGATGGAAGAGACCCAGTACTTC.

The chain joins TRBV7-2 to TRBJ2-2; D may be TRBD1 or TRBD2 (6 bases each). With 2 bases removed from V and 6 bases from J, the gap between germline ends came to 10 bases. The germline CDR1 and CDR2 sequences are SGHTA and FQGNSA. This CDR3 is built from 14 residues. CDR3 in DNA: TGTGCCAGCAGCTTAAATGGGGGGCCCGGGGAGCTGTTTTTT. Protein product: CASSLNGGPGELFF.

The V call is TRBV12-3 or TRBV12-4, the J call TRBJ2-3; D unresolved. The germline V and J ends were trimmed by 6 bases and 1 base, with 11 bases remaining between them. The CDR3 spans 14 residues. CDR3 region: CASSNPDGTDTQYF. The CDR3 DNA sequence: TGTGCCAGCAGCAACCCGGACGGCACAGATACGCAGTATTTT.

This chain connects TRBV7-9 to TRBJ2-7; D may be TRBD2 (5 bases). V was cut by 5 bases and J by 4 bases, with 12 bases left in between. There are 13 residues in the CDR3. CDR1 and CDR2 from the germline V gene are SEHNR and FQNEAQ (reference sequence). The chain's CDR3 is CASSVDGVYEQYF. CDR3 nucleotides: TGTGCCAGCAGCGTGGACGGGGTTTACGAGCAGTACTTC.

The chain couples TRBV3-1 to TRBJ2-5; the D gene is possibly TRBD1 (6 bases). Germline V CDR1 and CDR2: LGHDT, YNNKEL (reference sequence). The CDR3 consists of 15 residues. V lost 4 bases to trimming and J lost 1 base, with 13 bases between them. The CDR3 sequence is CASSPKGQSQETQYF. As DNA, the CDR3 is TGTGCCAGCAGCCCGAAAGGACAGTCCCAAGAGACCCAGTACTTC.

The CDR3 DNA is TGTGCCAGCAGTGCGTGGGGGGCGAGGGCTGAGGAGCATTTT. Residues: CASSAWGARAEEHF. The rearrangement uses TRBV6-1 and TRBJ1-5, with D possibly matching TRBD1 (6 bases). The germline V gene encodes CDR1 MNHNS and CDR2 SASEGT. The CDR3 covers 14 residues. Trimming left V 4 bases short and J 14 bases short, with 21 bases between.

This clonotype came up a few times. The V gene is TRBV3-1, the J gene TRBJ2-2; unclear D gene. Trimming cost V 4 bases and J 7 bases, with 10 bases left between them. The CDR3 is made up of 13 amino acids. Germline values: CDR1 LGHDT, CDR2 YNNKEL (reference sequence). The CDR3 region has the DNA TGTGCCAGCAGCCCGGGTCCGGGCGGGGAGCTGTTTTTT. Residues: CASSPGPGGELFF.

This clonotype has a handful of counts. The chain is built from TRBV12-3 or TRBV12-4 and TRBJ2-7, with D perhaps matching TRBD1 (6 bases). V lost 2 bases and J 6 bases, leaving 14 bases between the germline ends. The length of the CDR3 is 14 residues. The CDR3: CASSLSGTSSEQYF. In DNA form, the CDR3 reads TGTGCCAGCAGTTTATCCGGGACAAGCTCCGAGCAGTACTTC.

The V and J genes are TRBV5-1 and TRBJ2-3; TRBD2 matches 10 bases. The CDR3 consists of 15 residues. Germline lookup yields CDR1 SGHRS and CDR2 YFSETQ. V was clipped by 4 bases and J by 7 bases; unmatched bases: 9. CDR3 sequence: CASSTSGDSLHTQYF. The DNA of the CDR3 is TGCGCCAGCAGCACTAGCGGGGATTCCCTTCATACGCAGTATTTT.

V is TRBV24-1 and J is TRBJ2-1; unclear D gene. The V gene lost 4 bases and the J gene lost 0 bases, with 9 bases spanning the gap. CDR1 and CDR2 (germline): KGHDR, SFDVKD. This CDR3 comprises 15 residues. The CDR3, as DNA: TGTGCCACCAGTGACCGACACAGCTCCTACAATGAGCAGTTCTTC. This encodes CATSDRHSSYNEQFF.

The V call is TRBV28, the J call TRBJ1-3; D ambiguous. Per the germline V gene, CDR1 is MDHEN and CDR2 is SYDVKM. Between the trimmed V and J ends, which lost 3 bases and 0 bases, there was a span of 6 bases. The length of the CDR3 is 14 residues. The CDR3 loop is CASSFQASGNTIYF. CDR3 DNA: TGTGCCAGCAGTTTTCAGGCCTCTGGAAACACCATATATTTT.

This clonotype was recorded a few times. The chain couples TRBV5-1 to TRBJ2-1, with 10 bases lining up with TRBD1. Germline-derived CDR1 and CDR2 are SGHRS and YFSETQ. Trimming at V came to 0 bases and at J to 3 bases, leaving 3 bases not matched to a gene. The CDR3 consists of 16 residues. The CDR3 is CASSLVGTGVYNEQFF. CDR3 sequence (DNA): TGCGCCAGCAGCTTGGTTGGGACAGGGGTCTACAATGAGCAGTTCTTC.

This chain links TRBV30 with TRBJ1-5; D remains unclear. This CDR3 is 14 amino acids long. V was trimmed by 1 base and J by 2 bases, leaving 9 bases between them. Germline V gives CDR1 GTSNPN, CDR2 SVGIG (reference sequence). The CDR3 DNA reads as TGTGCCTGGAGTGGTGGGTCTGGCAATCAGCCCCAGCATTTT. It codes for CAWSGGSGNQPQHF. Complete variable domain (other parts from reference TRBV30 and TRBJ1-5): SQTIHQWPATLVQPVGSPLSLECTVEGTSNPNLYWYRQAAGRGLQLLFYSVGIGQISSEVPQNLSASRPQDRQFILSSKKLLLSDSGFYLCAWSGGSGNQPQHFGDGTRLSIL.

This clonotype was seen more than once but under ten times. The chain has TRBV12-3 or TRBV12-4 and TRBJ2-7; D is possibly TRBD2 (6 bases). Between the trimmed V and J ends, which lost 5 bases and 3 bases, there was a span of 11 bases. The CDR3 consists of 13 residues. The chain's CDR3 is CASSPSTSYEQYF. CDR3 coding DNA: TGTGCCAGCAGTCCATCGACTAGCTACGAGCAGTACTTC.

This chain connects TRBV7-2 to TRBJ2-1, with D possibly matching TRBD2 (5 bases). This CDR3 is 15 amino acids long. The V end was cut by 5 bases, the J end by 7 bases, with 18 bases between. Germline V gene data show CDR1 as SGHTA and CDR2 as FQGNSA. The CDR3 sequence: CASSLAPKTGNEQFF. The CDR3 nucleotides read TGTGCCAGCAGCCTCGCCCCAAAGACGGGAAATGAGCAGTTCTTC.

J is TRBJ1-1 and V is TRBV29-1; maybe TRBD1 (6 bases). The CDR3 is made up of 12 amino acids. Per germline, CDR1 SQVTM and CDR2 ANQGSEA. V shed 6 bases and J shed 0 bases, with 8 bases lying between them. In DNA form, the CDR3 reads TGCAGCGTGACAGGATTGAACACTGAAGCTTTCTTT. This gives the protein CSVTGLNTEAFF.

Here the CDR3 DNA reads TGTGCCAGCAGCCTTAAGACAGGCTCCTATAATTCACCCCTCCACTTT. Translated, it gives CASSLKTGSYNSPLHF. The genes are TRBV7-2 and TRBJ1-6; tentative D call: TRBD1 (6 bases). The V and J ends lost 5 bases and 0 bases respectively, with 11 bases between them. The germline V gene has CDR1 SGHTA and CDR2 FQGNSA. CDR3 size: 16 residues. The complete variable domain, with remaining parts taken from reference TRBV7-2 and TRBJ1-6, reads GAGVSQSPSNKVTEKGKDVELRCDPISGHTALYWYRQSLGQGLEFLIYFQGNSAPDKSGLPSDRFSAERTGGSVSTLTIQRTQQEDSAVYLCASSLKTGSYNSPLHFGNGTRLTVT.

This clonotype has more than one count but fewer than ten. This sequence joins TRBV6-2 or TRBV6-3 and TRBJ2-3; tentatively, D is TRBD1 (6 bases). V shed 0 bases and J shed 2 bases, with 12 bases lying between them. There are 16 residues in the CDR3. CDR1 and CDR2 (germline): MNHEY, SVGEGT. In nucleotides, the CDR3 is TGTGCCAGCAGTTACTCGGCCGGGACAAACACAGATACGCAGTATTTT. Its protein product is CASSYSAGTNTDTQYF.